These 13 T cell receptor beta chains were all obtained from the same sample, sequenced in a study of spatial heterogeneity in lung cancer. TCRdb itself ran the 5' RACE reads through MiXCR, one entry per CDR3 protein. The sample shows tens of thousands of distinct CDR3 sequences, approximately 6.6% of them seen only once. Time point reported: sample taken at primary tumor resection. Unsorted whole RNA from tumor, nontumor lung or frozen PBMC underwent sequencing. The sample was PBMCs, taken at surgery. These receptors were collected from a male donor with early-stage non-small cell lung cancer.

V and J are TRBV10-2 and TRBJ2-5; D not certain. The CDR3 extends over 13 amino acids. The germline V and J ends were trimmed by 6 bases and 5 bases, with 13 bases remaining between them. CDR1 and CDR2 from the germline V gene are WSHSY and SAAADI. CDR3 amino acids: CASRSDLRETQYF. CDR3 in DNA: TGCGCCAGCAGATCGGACCTAAGGGAGACCCAGTACTTC.

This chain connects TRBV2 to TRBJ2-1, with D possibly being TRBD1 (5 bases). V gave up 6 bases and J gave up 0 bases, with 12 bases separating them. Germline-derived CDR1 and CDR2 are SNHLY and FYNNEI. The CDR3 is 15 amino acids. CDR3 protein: CASSATGSSYNEQFF. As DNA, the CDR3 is TGTGCCAGCAGCGCCACAGGAAGCTCCTACAATGAGCAGTTCTTC.

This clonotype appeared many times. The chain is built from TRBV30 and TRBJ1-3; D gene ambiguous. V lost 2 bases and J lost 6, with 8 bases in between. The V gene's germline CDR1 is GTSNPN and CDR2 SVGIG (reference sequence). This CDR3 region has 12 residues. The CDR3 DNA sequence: TGTGCCTGGAGTAAAGGTTTAAACACCATATATTTT. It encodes CAWSKGLNTIYF.

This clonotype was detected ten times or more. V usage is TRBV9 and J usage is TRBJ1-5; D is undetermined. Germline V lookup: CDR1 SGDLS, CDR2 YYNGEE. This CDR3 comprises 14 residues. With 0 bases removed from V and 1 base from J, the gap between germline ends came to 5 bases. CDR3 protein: CASSVGSSNQPQHF. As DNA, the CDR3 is TGTGCCAGCAGCGTAGGATCCAGCAATCAGCCCCAGCATTTT.

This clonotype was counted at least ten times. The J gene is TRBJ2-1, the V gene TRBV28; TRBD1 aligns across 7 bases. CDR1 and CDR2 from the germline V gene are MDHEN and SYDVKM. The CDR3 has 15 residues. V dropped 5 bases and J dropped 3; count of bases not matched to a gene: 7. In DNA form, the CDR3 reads TGTGCCAGCAGTCCAATAGGACAGGACTACAATGAGCAGTTCTTC. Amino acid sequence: CASSPIGQDYNEQFF.

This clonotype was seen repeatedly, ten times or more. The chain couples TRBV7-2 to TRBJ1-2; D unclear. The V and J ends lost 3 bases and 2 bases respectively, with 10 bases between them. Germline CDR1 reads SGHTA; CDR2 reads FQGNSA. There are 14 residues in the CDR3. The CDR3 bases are TGTGCCAGCAGCTTGGGCAGGAACAACTATGGCTACACCTTC. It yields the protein CASSLGRNNYGYTF.

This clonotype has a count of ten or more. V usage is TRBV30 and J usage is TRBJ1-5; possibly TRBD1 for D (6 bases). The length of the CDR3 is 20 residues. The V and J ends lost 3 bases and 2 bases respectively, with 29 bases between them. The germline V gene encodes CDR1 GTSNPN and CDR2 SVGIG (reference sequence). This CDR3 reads CAWSAAYGGSLSSGNQPQHF. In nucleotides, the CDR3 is TGTGCCTGGAGCGCAGCCTATGGGGGCTCCCTTTCCAGTGGCAATCAGCCCCAGCATTTT.

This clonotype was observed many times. CDR3 loop: CASSVADTSYEQYF. The CDR3 DNA reads TGTGCCAGCAGCGTAGCCGACACCTCCTACGAGCAGTACTTC. The chain uses TRBV9 and TRBJ2-7; D remains ambiguous. V lost 0 bases, J lost 0 bases, and 7 bases lay in between. Per the germline V gene, CDR1 is SGDLS and CDR2 is YYNGEE. This CDR3 comprises 14 residues.

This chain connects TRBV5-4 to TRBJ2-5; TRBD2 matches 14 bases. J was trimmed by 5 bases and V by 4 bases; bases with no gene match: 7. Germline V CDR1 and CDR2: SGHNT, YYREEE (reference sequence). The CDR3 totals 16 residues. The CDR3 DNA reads TGTGCCAGCAGCGAGCCGACTAGCGGGAGGGTGGAGACCCAGTACTTC. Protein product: CASSEPTSGRVETQYF.

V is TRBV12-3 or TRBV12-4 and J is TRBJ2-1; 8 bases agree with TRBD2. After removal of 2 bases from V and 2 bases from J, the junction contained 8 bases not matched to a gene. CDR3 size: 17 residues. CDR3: CASSLKLADITYNEQFF. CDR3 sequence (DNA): TGTGCCAGCAGTTTAAAACTAGCGGATATTACCTACAATGAGCAGTTCTTC.

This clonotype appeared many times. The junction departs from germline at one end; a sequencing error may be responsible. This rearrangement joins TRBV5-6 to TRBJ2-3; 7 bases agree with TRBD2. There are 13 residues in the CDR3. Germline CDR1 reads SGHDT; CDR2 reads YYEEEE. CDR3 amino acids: CASTGRPADTHYF. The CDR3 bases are TGTGCCAGCACCGGGAGGCCAGCAGATACGCACTATTTT.

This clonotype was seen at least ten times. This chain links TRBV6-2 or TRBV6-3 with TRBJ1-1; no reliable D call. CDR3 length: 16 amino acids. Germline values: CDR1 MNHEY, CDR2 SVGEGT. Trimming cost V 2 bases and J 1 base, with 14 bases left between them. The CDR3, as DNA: TGTGCCAGCAGTTACGAGGAGGGCTTACCGAACACTGAAGCTTTCTTT. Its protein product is CASSYEEGLPNTEAFF.

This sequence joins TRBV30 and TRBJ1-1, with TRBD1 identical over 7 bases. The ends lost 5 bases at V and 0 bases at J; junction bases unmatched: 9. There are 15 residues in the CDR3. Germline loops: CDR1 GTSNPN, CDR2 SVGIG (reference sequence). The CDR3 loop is CAWDPGQTMNTEAFF. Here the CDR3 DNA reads TGTGCCTGGGACCCGGGACAGACCATGAACACTGAAGCTTTCTTT. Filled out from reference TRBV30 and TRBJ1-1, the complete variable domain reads SQTIHQWPATLVQPVGSPLSLECTVEGTSNPNLYWYRQAAGRGLQLLFYSVGIGQISSEVPQNLSASRPQDRQFILSSKKLLLSDSGFYLCAWDPGQTMNTEAFFGQGTRLTVV.